The present TCR beta chain was sequenced within a study of CD8 T cells in ankylosing spondylitis. MiXCR was run by TCRdb on the 5' RACE reads, yielding one entry per CDR3 protein. The table lists around 130,000 distinct CDR3 sequences, about 6.5% of them singletons. This clonotype has at least ten counts. Its antigen is unknown. Overall study results and limits: Reports say disease-linked clones showed up significantly more in matched ankylosing spondylitis synovial fluid. Reports of some motif variants in reactive arthritis synovial fluid and blood predate this one.

The V and J ends lost 5 bases and 2 bases respectively, with 16 bases between them. Germline CDR1 is SGHTA and CDR2 is FQGNSA. The CDR3 covers 15 residues. This TCR came from a male donor with ankylosing spondylitis or in good health (not recorded which). The specimen sequenced was blood, either unsorted or a sorted T cell fraction (not recorded which). The chain joins TRBV7-2 to TRBJ2-7; D gene uncertain. The CDR3 DNA sequence: TGTGCCAGCAGCCCCGGAGAAGCATTGGCCTACGAGCAGTACTTC. Its protein product is CASSPGEALAYEQYF.